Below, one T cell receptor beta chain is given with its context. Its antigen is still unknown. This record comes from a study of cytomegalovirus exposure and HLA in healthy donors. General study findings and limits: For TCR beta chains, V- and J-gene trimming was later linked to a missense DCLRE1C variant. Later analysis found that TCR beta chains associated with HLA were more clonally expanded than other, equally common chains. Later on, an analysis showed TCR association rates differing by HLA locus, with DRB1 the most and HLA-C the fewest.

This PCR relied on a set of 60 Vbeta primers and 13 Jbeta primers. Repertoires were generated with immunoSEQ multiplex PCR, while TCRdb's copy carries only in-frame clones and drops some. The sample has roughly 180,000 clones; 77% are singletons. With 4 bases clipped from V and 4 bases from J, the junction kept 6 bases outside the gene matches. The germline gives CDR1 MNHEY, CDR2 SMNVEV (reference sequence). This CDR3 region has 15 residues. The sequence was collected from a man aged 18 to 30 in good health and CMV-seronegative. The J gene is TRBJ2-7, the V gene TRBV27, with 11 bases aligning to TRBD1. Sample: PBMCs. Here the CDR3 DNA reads TGTGCCAGCAGTTCCGGGACAGGGGGTGAGTACGAGCAGTACTTC. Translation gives CASSSGTGGEYEQYF.